These 5 T cell receptor beta chains share one sample of origin, sequenced in a study of persistence of HIV-infected CD4 T cells. Cells were stimulated with CMV-infected fibroblast lysates at approximately 10 ug/mL. Sorting of responding CD4+ T cells relied on upregulated CD40 ligand together with CD69. Sequencing used immunoSEQ version 4 in survey mode. Sequenced by immunoSEQ multiplex PCR; TCRdb stores in-frame clones only, minus some. This sample carries about 16,000 clones, roughly two thirds of them seen once, and the ten largest clones take 7% to 10%. Their specific antigens are unknown. This specimen was CD4+ T cells sorted from PBMCs after roughly 20-hour stimulation, taken from a patient who received antiretroviral therapy. These receptors all come from an adult woman with HIV who was CMV-seropositive.

In DNA, the CDR3 is TGTGCCAGCAGTGAGGGGACAGCTCAGCCCAGCTATGGCTACACCTTC. The encoded protein is CASSEGTAQPSYGYTF. This chain joins TRBV6-1 and TRBJ1-2, with 7 bases that match TRBD1. The CDR3 length is 16 residues. V gave up 3 bases and J gave up 4 bases; unmatched junction bases: 11. Germline-derived CDR1 and CDR2 are MNHNS and SASEGT.

The chain carries TRBV12-3 or TRBV12-4 and TRBJ1-1; D is possibly TRBD1 (5 bases). The ends were cut back, 6 bases at V and 4 bases at J, with 12 bases in the middle. CDR3 size: 13 residues. CDR3 DNA sequence: TGTGCCAGCAGCCTCAGGGAGGCCACTGAAGCTTTCTTT. Its protein is CASSLREATEAFF.

The rearrangement uses TRBV3-1 (or the pseudogene TRBV3-2) and TRBJ1-1; D not certain. V shed 4 bases and J shed 3 bases, with 9 bases lying between them. Germline lookup yields CDR1 LGHDT and CDR2 YNNKEL (reference sequence). The CDR3 consists of 13 residues. The CDR3 protein is CASSRTADTEAFF. CDR3 nucleotide sequence: TGTGCCAGCAGCCGGACGGCGGACACTGAAGCTTTCTTT.

The chain uses TRBV27 and TRBJ1-2; D is uncertain. Germline lookup yields CDR1 MNHEY and CDR2 SMNVEV (reference sequence). With 4 bases removed from V and 7 bases from J, the gap between germline ends came to 10 bases. The CDR3 sequence is 12 residues long. The CDR3 sequence is CASSSAMGGYTF. The DNA of the CDR3 is TGTGCCAGCAGTTCAGCTATGGGTGGCTACACCTTC.

This clone counts as medium-sized. The chain uses TRBV7-8 and TRBJ1-6; D is uncertain. The V gene lost 0 bases and the J gene lost 0 bases, with 12 bases spanning the gap. The germline V gene has CDR1 SGHVS and CDR2 FQNEAQ. The length of the CDR3 is 18 residues. This CDR3 reads CASSLARPSSSYNSPLHF. In DNA, the CDR3 is TGTGCCAGCAGCTTAGCGAGACCGTCGAGCTCCTATAATTCACCCCTCCACTTT.